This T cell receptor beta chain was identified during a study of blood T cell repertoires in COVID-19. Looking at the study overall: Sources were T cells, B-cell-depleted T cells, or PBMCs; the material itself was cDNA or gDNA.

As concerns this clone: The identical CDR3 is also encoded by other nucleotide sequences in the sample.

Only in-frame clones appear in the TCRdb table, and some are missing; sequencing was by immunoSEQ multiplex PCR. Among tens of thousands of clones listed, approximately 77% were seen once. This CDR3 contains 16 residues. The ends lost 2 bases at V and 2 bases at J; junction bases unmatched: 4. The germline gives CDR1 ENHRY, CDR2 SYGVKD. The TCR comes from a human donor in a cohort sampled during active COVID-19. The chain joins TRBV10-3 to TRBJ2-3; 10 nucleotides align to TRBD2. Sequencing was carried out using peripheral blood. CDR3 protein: CAISEGAGGLTDTQYF. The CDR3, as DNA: TGTGCCATCAGTGAGGGAGCGGGGGGGCTCACAGATACGCAGTATTTT.